Listed below are T cell receptor beta chains from one sample, sequenced in a study of blood T cell repertoires in COVID-19. Sequencing was performed with immunoSEQ multiplex PCR; in TCRdb, only in-frame clones are kept and a portion is missing. Counted here are 300,000 to 350,000 clones, roughly 88% occurring once; the ten biggest clones make up 1.5% to 2%. The sequencing input was peripheral blood. All receptors come from a woman in her 30s with COVID-19, enrolled during active disease. Both conserved end residues are part of each CDR3. The order of the fields is clone size, D gene, J gene, V gene, CDR3 protein, CDR3 DNA. The D gene is left open where the match is weak. Rows may omit the clone size; those that give it use once, few, many or a size class.

. . TRBJ1-3 TRBV19 CASSMVGTIYF TGTGCCAGTAGTATGGTCGGGACCATATATTTT
. . TRBJ1-4 TRBV5-1 CASSLGHATNEKLFF TGCGCCAGCAGCTTGGGCCATGCGACTAATGAAAAACTGTTTTTT
few . TRBJ1-2 TRBV2 CASSEDGLWGYTF TGTGCCAGCAGTGAAGACGGACTGTGGGGCTACACCTTC
. TRBD2 TRBJ2-2 TRBV6-1 CASSARTSGGAATGELFF TGTGCCAGCAGTGCCCGGACTAGCGGGGGGGCCGCCACCGGGGAGCTGTTTTTT
. TRBD1 TRBJ1-6 TRBV6-5 CASSRTGAMHSPLHF TGTGCCAGCAGTAGGACAGGGGCGATGCATTCACCCCTCCACTTT
. . TRBJ1-1 TRBV7-2 CASSLEYRWNTEAFF TGTGCCAGCAGCTTAGAATACAGATGGAACACTGAAGCTTTCTTT
. . TRBJ2-5 TRBV6-6 CASTPVAQETQYF TGTGCCAGCACCCCAGTAGCCCAAGAGACCCAGTACTTC
. . TRBJ2-7 TRBV19 CASSEQVGVYEQYF TGTGCCAGTAGTGAGCAAGTCGGTGTATACGAGCAGTACTTC
few TRBD1 TRBJ1-6 TRBV19 CASGQGRSPLHF TGTGCCAGCGGACAGGGCAGATCACCCCTCCACTTT
. TRBD1 TRBJ1-1 TRBV3-1/TRBV3-2 CASSFRQGYKAFF TGTGCCAGCAGCTTCCGACAGGGGTATAAAGCTTTCTTT
. TRBD1 TRBJ1-1 TRBV7-2 CASSEFGQVDTEAFF TGTGCCAGCAGCGAATTCGGACAGGTCGACACTGAAGCTTTCTTT
. . TRBJ2-5 TRBV7-9 CASSSGLTRTQYF TGTGCCAGCAGCTCGGGACTCACGAGGACCCAGTACTTC
. TRBD2 TRBJ2-3 TRBV19 CASSTGLAALWQYF TGTGCCAGTAGTACCGGACTAGCGGCTTTATGGCAGTATTTT
few TRBD1 TRBJ1-5 TRBV6-2/TRBV6-3 CASSYLGQGLQPQHF TGTGCCAGCAGTTACTTGGGACAGGGACTTCAGCCCCAGCATTTT
. TRBD2 TRBJ2-5 TRBV28 CASTGGNQETQYF TGTGCCAGCACGGGAGGGAACCAAGAGACCCAGTACTTC